This T cell receptor beta chain was captured in a study of OX40 agonist ivuxolimab in advanced cancers. At the level of the study: As their treatment, patients were administered ivuxolimab, an agonistic anti-OX40 (CD134) antibody. Participants, roughly 80% male, averaged roughly 59 years of age, ranging from roughly 23 to 80.

Study-level results: Relative to CD4+ cells, CD8+ T cells on average had more expanded clones. A proportion of nonresponders additionally exhibited low normalized T-cell clonal expansion.

Worth noting for this clone: What it recognizes is unknown.

Profiling relied on immunoSEQ multiplex PCR, and the TCRdb table lists in-frame clones only, not all of them. The sample shows 40,000 to 50,000 clones, about 85% of them seen only once. The source is an adult with an advanced solid tumor such as melanoma, head and neck, liver or kidney cancer. The material was CD4+ or CD8+ T cells sorted from blood, obtained in a trial of the OX40 agonist ivuxolimab.

In DNA, the CDR3 is TGTGCCACCGGACAGGGCTATGGCTACACCTTC. Translating gives CATGQGYGYTF. The chain joins TRBV10-3 to TRBJ1-2, with 8 bases that match TRBD1. Germline V gene data show CDR1 as ENHRY and CDR2 as SYGVKD. This CDR3 is built from 11 residues. V lost 10 bases and J lost 4; bases outside the gene matches: 2.